This record looks at one T cell receptor beta chain sequence and its context. The antigen it binds to is not known. One end of the junction fails to match germline, which may point to a read error. From the cysteine through the phenylalanine, the CDR3 covers 12 amino acids. CDR3 DNA is the only sequence kept; it has 36 bases, read in frame from the first base. According to the germline V gene, CDR1 reads SGDLS and CDR2 reads YYNGEE. Using 3' ligation of a UMI-containing oligonucleotide to TCR cDNA, the study laid out a robust and sensitive protocol to amplify, sequence and analyze TCRs. For whole blood analysis, approximately 2.5 ml of peripheral blood was collected from healthy adult volunteers into Tempus tubes, and RNA was extracted following the manufacturer's instructions. Before reverse transcription, total RNA that had not been cell sorted was treated with RQ1 DNase, with a target input of roughly 1 to 1,100 ng. To check how robust the pipeline was in samples where T cells make up a minority population, libraries were built from skin biopsies and whole blood.

Libraries were constructed by 5' RACE. The ligated cDNA was amplified in four rounds of PCR with nested alpha and beta constant region primers together with the SP2 primer. TCR RNA was reverse transcribed with SuperScript IV using alpha and beta constant region primers for the blood and skin samples. An oligonucleotide carrying the Illumina SP2 primer and a UMI was ligated to the cDNA 3' end using T4 RNA ligase 1. The 12-nucleotide UMI was composed of two random hexamers separated by an eight-base spacer, which was included to prevent hairpin formation. TCR alpha and beta chain libraries were processed separately from the second PCR onward, with dual indexing for multiplexing. After pooling, the indexed libraries were analyzed by capillary electrophoresis and sequenced on either an Illumina MiSeq or NextSeq. Libraries were spiked with PhiX DNA at roughly 5-7.5% so that base diversity was increased and cluster recognition was improved. The original pipeline was this. Demultiplexor took UMIs from read 2, joined the UMIs to the TCR sequence from read 1, and separated reads according to sample indices. Decombinator identified V and J genes and V-J junctions, assigning each TCR a five-part identifier including V and J deletions. Collapsinator relied on UMIs to correct both sequencing errors and PCR amplification heterogeneity, producing a UMI-based abundance for each TCR. CDR3Translator converted identifiers to nucleotide sequence, translated to amino acids, and extracted CDR3 regions using terminal motifs. Error-corrected counts of alpha and beta TCRs from blood and skin were compared after being normalized to the amount of input RNA. Clones were called with MiXCR by TCRdb after fastp trimmed the public reads at Q25, and only in-frame beta chains were retained. Rows matching on CDR3 protein sequence are summarized as one entry with the most common DNA and genes. TCRdb's processing, not the authors' own work, is the source of the V and J calls. Across this sample there are 48,000 or so distinct CDR3 sequences, with 4% to 5% seen only once. 0.7% to 0.9% of the sample belongs to the ten largest clones.

The data originate from a study of naive and memory T cell subsets (TCRdb year 2017). In terms of the full investigation: According to the figure summarizing the samples, there were 10 or so blood donors, 7 tuberculin skin test biopsies and 3 saline control biopsies. PCR2 was typically run as a SYBR Green qPCR and stopped at a set threshold, although low-input samples could use end-point PCR of around 6 cycles instead. Study-level results and caveats: The potential sensitivity of the RNA-based method to TCR transcript changes with T cell activation and differentiation was acknowledged.

This TCR was recovered from a female donor in good health. In this chain, TRBV9 is recombined with TRBJ2-2; no D gene call is confident. At the DNA level, the sequence is TGTACCAGCAGCGTAGTGCGCGGGGAGCTGTTTTTT. Its translation reads: CTSSVVRGELFF.